This T cell receptor beta chain was recorded in a study of cytomegalovirus exposure and HLA in healthy donors. Of note for this clone: Its antigen is undetermined.

General study findings and limits: Later on, an analysis showed TCR association rates differing by HLA locus, with DRB1 the most and HLA-C the fewest.

This CDR3 is 14 amino acids long. V lost 5 bases to trimming and J lost 2 bases; unmatched junction nucleotides: 2. Germline V gene lookup returns CDR1 LNHDA and CDR2 SQIVND (reference sequence). The primer mix had 60 Vbeta and 13 Jbeta primers. TCRdb's copy holds only in-frame clones and misses some; the assay was immunoSEQ multiplex PCR. The sample holds 120,000 or so clones; approximately 82% are singletons and the top ten take over 10%. Sequences were obtained from PBMCs. The chain has TRBV19 and TRBJ2-1, with 8 bases lining up with TRBD2. The sequence came from a man aged 25-40 years in good health and CMV-seropositive. The CDR3 DNA reads as TGTGCCAGTAGTTCTAGCGGGCCCTACAATGAGCAGTTCTTC. It translates to CASSSSGPYNEQFF.